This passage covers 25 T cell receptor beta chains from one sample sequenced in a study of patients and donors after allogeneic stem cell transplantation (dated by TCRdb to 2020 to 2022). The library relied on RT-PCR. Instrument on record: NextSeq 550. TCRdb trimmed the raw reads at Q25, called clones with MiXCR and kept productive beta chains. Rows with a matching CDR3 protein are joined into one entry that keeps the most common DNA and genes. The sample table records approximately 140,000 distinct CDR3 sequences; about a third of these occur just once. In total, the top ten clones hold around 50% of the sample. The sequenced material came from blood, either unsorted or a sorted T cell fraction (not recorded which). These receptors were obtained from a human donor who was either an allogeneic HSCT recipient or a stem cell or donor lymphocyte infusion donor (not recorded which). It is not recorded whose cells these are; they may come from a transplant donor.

The CDR3: CASSYSQGYTEAFF. The CDR3 bases are TGTGCCAGCAGTTACTCACAGGGGTACACTGAAGCTTTCTTT. The chain combines TRBV6-5 with TRBJ1-1; TRBD1 aligns across 7 bases. This CDR3 has 14 amino acids. CDR1 and CDR2 (germline): MNHEY, SVGAGI. V was pared by 0 bases and J by 3 bases, with 1 base of the junction left unmatched.

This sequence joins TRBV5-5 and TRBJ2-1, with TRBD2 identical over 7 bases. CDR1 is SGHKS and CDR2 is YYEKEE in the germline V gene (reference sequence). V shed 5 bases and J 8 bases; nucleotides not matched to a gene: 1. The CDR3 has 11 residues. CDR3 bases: TGTGCCAGCAGTCGGGGGGATGAGCAGTTCTTC. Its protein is CASSRGDEQFF.

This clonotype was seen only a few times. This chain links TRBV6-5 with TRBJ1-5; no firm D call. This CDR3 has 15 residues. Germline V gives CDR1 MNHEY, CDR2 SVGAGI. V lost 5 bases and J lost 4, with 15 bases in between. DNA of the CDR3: TGTGCCAGCAGTCCCGCGGCGGGGAGGAATCAGCCCCAGCATTTT. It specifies CASSPAAGRNQPQHF.

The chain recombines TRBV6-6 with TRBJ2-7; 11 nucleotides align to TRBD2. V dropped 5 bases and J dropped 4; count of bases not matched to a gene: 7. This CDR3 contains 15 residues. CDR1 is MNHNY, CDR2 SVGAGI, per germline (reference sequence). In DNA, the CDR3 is TGTGCCAGCAGTCCCCCCGGGACTAGCGGATACGAGCAGTACTTC. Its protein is CASSPPGTSGYEQYF.

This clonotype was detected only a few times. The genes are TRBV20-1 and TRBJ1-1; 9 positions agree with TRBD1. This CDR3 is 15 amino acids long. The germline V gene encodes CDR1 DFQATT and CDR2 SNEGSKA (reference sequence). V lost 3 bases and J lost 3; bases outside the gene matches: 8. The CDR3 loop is CSARAFTGGYTEAFF. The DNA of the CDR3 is TGCAGTGCTAGGGCTTTTACAGGGGGCTACACTGAAGCTTTCTTT.

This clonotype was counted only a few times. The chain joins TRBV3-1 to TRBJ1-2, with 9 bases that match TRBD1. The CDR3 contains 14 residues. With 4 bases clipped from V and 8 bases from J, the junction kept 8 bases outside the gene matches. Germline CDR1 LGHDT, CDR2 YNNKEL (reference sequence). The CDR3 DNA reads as TGTGCCAGCAGCCTTGAACAGGGGGCTTGGGGCTACACCTTC. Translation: CASSLEQGAWGYTF.

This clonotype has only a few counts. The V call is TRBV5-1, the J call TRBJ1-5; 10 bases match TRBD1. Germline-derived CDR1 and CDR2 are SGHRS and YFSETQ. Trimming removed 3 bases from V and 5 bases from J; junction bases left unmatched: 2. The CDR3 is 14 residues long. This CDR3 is CASSWGTGDQPQHF. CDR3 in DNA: TGCGCCAGCAGCTGGGGGACAGGGGATCAGCCCCAGCATTTT.

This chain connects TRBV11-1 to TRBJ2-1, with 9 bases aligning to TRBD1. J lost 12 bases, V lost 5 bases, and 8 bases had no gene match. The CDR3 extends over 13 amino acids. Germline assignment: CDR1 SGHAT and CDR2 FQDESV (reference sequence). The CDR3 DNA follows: TGTGCCAGCAGCCGGGACAGGGAAGCGGCGCAGTTCTTC. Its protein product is CASSRDREAAQFF.

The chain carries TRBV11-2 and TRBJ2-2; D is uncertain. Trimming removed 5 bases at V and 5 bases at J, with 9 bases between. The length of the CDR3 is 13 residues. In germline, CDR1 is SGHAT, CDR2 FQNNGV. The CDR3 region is CASSPMGTGELFF. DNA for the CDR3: TGTGCCAGCAGCCCCATGGGGACCGGGGAGCTGTTTTTT.

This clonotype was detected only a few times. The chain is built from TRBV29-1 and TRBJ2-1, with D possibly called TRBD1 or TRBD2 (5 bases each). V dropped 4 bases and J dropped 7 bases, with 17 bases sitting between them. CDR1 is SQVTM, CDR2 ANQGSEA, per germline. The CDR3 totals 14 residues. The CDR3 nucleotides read TGCAGCGTTGTGGGGGTTTTATTGGGGAATGAGCAGTTCTTC. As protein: CSVVGVLLGNEQFF.

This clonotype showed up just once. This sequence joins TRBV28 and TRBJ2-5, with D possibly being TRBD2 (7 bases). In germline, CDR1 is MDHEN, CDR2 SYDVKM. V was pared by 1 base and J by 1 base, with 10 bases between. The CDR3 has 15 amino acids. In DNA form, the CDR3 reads TGTGCCAGCAGTTTATTGGGAGGGGGCCAAGAGACCCAGTACTTC. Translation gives CASSLLGGGQETQYF.

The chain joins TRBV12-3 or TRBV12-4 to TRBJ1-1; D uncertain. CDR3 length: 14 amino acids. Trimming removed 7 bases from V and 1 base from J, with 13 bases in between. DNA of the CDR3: TGTGCCAGCAATAGGGCCACCTGGAACACTGAAGCTTTCTTT. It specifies CASNRATWNTEAFF.

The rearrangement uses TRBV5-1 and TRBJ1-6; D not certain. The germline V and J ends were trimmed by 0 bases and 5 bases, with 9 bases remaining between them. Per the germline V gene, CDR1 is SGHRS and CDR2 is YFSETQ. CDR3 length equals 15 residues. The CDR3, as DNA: TGCGCCAGCAGCTTGGTTGGGCAGAATAATTCACCCCTCCACTTT. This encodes CASSLVGQNNSPLHF.

The CDR3 DNA sequence: TGTGCCAGCAGCGTAGGGGCAGCAAATCAGCCCCAGCATTTT. It is translated as CASSVGAANQPQHF. The V and J genes are TRBV9 and TRBJ1-5; D not resolved. The germline V and J ends were trimmed by 0 bases and 4 bases, with 8 bases remaining between them. The CDR3 is made up of 14 amino acids. Germline V lookup: CDR1 SGDLS, CDR2 YYNGEE.

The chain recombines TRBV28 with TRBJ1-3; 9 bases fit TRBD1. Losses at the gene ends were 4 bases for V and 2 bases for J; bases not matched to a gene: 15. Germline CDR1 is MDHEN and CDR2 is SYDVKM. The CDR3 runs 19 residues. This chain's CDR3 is CASSSLPIAGQGTGNTIYF. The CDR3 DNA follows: TGTGCCAGCAGTTCGTTACCGATTGCGGGACAGGGTACTGGAAACACCATATATTTT.

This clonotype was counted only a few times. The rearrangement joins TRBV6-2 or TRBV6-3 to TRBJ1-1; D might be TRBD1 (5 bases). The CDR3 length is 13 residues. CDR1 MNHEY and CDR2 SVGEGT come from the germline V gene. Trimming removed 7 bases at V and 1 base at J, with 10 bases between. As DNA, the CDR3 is TGTGCCAGCACCGATACAGGGAACACTGAAGCTTTCTTT. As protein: CASTDTGNTEAFF.

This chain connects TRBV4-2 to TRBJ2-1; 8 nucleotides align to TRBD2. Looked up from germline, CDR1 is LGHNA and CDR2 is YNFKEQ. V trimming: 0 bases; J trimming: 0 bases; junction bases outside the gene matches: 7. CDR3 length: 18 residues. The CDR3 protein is CASSQDPQRGLSYNEQFF. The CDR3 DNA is TGTGCCAGCAGCCAAGATCCCCAGCGGGGGCTCTCCTACAATGAGCAGTTCTTC.

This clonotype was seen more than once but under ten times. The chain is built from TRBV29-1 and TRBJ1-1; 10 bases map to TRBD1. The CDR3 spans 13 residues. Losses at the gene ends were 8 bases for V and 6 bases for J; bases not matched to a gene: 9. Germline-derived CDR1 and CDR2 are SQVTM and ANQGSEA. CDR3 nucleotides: TGCAGCTCTATCCGGGACAGGGGTGCTGAAGCTTTCTTT. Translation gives CSSIRDRGAEAFF.

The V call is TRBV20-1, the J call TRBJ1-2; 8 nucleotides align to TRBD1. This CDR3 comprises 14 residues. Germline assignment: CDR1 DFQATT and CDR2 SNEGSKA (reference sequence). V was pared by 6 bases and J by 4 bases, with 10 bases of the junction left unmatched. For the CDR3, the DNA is TGCAGTGCGCACCGGGACAGGCCCGTCTATGGCTACACCTTC. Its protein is CSAHRDRPVYGYTF.

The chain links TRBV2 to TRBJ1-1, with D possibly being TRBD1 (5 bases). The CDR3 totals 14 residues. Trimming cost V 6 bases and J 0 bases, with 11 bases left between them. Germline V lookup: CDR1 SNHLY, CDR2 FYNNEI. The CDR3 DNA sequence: TGTGCCAGCAGATACAGGTACCTGAACACTGAAGCTTTCTTT. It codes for CASRYRYLNTEAFF.

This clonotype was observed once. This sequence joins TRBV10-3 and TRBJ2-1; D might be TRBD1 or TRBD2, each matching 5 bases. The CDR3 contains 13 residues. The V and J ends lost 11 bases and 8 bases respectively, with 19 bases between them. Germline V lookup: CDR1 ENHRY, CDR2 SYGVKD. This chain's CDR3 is CAFTGTGTHEQFF. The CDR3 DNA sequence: TGTGCCTTCACCGGAACGGGGACCCATGAGCAGTTCTTC.

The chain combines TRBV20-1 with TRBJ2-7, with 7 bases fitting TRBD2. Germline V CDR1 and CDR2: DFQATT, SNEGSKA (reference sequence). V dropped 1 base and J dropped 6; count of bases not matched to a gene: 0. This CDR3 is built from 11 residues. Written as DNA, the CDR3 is TGCAGTGCTAGAGGCGGGAGCGAGCAGTACGTC. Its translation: CSARGGSEQYV.

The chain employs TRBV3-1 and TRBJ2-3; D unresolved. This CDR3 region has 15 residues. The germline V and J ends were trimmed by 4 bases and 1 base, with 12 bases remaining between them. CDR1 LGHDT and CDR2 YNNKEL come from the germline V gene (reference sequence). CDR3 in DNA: TGTGCCAGCAGCCCTCCCTGGGGTGGCACAGATACGCAGTATTTT. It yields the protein CASSPPWGGTDTQYF.

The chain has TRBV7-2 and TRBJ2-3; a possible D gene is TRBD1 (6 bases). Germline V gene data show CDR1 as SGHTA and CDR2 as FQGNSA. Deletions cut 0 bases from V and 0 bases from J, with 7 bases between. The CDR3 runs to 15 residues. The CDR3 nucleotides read TGTGCCAGCAGCTTAGCGGGGGCTAGCACAGATACGCAGTATTTT. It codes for CASSLAGASTDTQYF.

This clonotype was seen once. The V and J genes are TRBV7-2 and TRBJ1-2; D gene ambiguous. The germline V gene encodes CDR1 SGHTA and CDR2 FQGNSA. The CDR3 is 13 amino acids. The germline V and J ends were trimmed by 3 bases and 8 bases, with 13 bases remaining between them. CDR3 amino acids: CASSLWPFGGYTF. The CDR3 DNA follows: TGTGCCAGCAGCTTGTGGCCGTTCGGAGGCTACACCTTC.